This T cell receptor beta chain was documented in a study of CD8 T cells in Susac syndrome. Study overall: Under ten of the sequenced Susac syndrome patients were in remission, and about 6 had active disease. Study-wide points: The study recognized that the number of individuals in its TCR sequencing and HLA analysis was relatively small. In Susac syndrome, the CD4+ T cell repertoires did not show clonal expansion.

CDR3 length equals 11 residues. V lost 8 bases and J 0 bases, leaving 5 bases between the germline ends. Germline CDR1 and CDR2: DFQATT and SNEGSKA (reference sequence). With random hexamers, reverse transcription was performed on about 0.45 to 1 ug of RNA. The CDR3 of TCR beta was amplified by immunoSEQ multiplex PCR across 54 Vbeta and 13 Jbeta. MiXCR, run by TCRdb on the immunoSEQ multiplex PCR reads, gives a single entry per CDR3 protein. There are tens of thousands of distinct CDR3 sequences in the sample; just over 90% occur only once, and roughly 0.56% lies in the top ten. About this clonotype itself: The antigen is not known.

Input material: CD4+ T cells from PBMCs. The sequence was obtained from a human donor with Susac syndrome. The chain couples TRBV20-1 to TRBJ2-1; D is unclear. The CDR3: CSLGSYNEQFF. The DNA of the CDR3 is TGCAGTCTTGGCTCCTACAATGAGCAGTTCTTC.